This T cell receptor beta chain was captured by sequencing in a study of OX40 agonist ivuxolimab in advanced cancers. At the level of the study: One hepatocellular carcinoma and a couple of cutaneous melanoma patients partially responded. Study-level results: It was not determined which antigens were specifically recognized by the peripheral T cells that had undergone clonal expansion.

Generated by immunoSEQ multiplex PCR, the TCRdb table keeps only in-frame clones and is missing some. The sample has 95,000 to 100,000 clones; about 79% are singletons. This clone was counted ten times or more. Antigen: not known. Exclusion applied to patients with autoimmune disease history or systemic immunosuppression. Germline CDR1 SGHAT, CDR2 FQNNGV. V gave up 7 bases and J gave up 0 bases, with 12 bases separating them. The length of the CDR3 is 14 residues. Material: CD4+ or CD8+ T cells sorted from blood, obtained in a trial of the OX40 agonist ivuxolimab. The chain combines TRBV11-2 with TRBJ1-2; perhaps TRBD1 as D (6 bases). The sequence came from an adult with an advanced solid tumor such as melanoma, head and neck, liver or kidney cancer. CDR3 in amino acids: CASTLGGPNYGYTF. For the CDR3, the DNA is TGTGCCAGCACCTTGGGGGGCCCTAACTATGGCTACACCTTC.